This T cell receptor (beta chain) was retrieved from a study of blood T cells in healthy people across ages. CDR3 length: 14 amino acids. Trimming took off 3 bases at V and 2 bases at J, with 11 bases between the two ends. Using a J-beta primer mix together with a sample-barcoded 5' primer, a second PCR was run for about 6 to 12 cycles. Each of the samples gave a minimum of 2.5 million paired-end reads that contained CDR3. One entry per CDR3 protein results from TCRdb running MiXCR on the 5' RACE reads. The table lists under 800,000 distinct CDR3 sequences, under 25% of them singletons. What was sequenced was blood. The receptor was isolated from a man aged 65 to 85 in good health. The J gene is TRBJ2-7, the V gene TRBV12-3 or TRBV12-4; D gene ambiguous. This CDR3 reads CASSFVQYPYEQYF. The CDR3 DNA reads TGTGCCAGCAGTTTCGTTCAGTACCCCTACGAGCAGTACTTC.